These T cell receptor beta chains were read from a single sample in a study of blood T cell repertoires in COVID-19. Sequencing was performed with immunoSEQ multiplex PCR; in TCRdb, only in-frame clones are kept and a portion is missing. Seen here are under 200,000 clones, roughly 82% observed once, and the top ten hold around 6%. Source material: PBMCs or T cells enriched from blood (not recorded which). The source is a man aged 40-50 years with acute COVID-19. Both conserved end residues are part of each CDR3. D genes are given only for firm matches. The size of a clone is reported for some rows only, either as once, few or many, or as a class for expanded clones.

V gene,D gene,clone size,J gene,CDR3 DNA,CDR3 protein
TRBV7-9,-,once,TRBJ2-1,TGTGCCAGCGGTCGGGGAAGCTCCTACAATGAGCAGTTCTTC,CASGRGSSYNEQFF
TRBV19,TRBD1,-,TRBJ1-1,TGTGCCAGTAGTATCGAACAGGGGAGGAATACTGAAGCTTTCTTT,CASSIEQGRNTEAFF
TRBV19,TRBD1,-,TRBJ1-5,TGTGCCAGTCTCCAGGGGGCGGCGGGCAATCAGCCCCAGCATTTT,CASLQGAAGNQPQHF
TRBV25-1,TRBD1,-,TRBJ1-2,TGTGCCACCTCCCCCCCGCAGGGGGACGGCTACACCTTC,CATSPPQGDGYTF
TRBV5-1,TRBD1,many,TRBJ1-2,TGCGCCAGCAGCCCTACCGGACAGGTGTTCTATGGCTACACCTTC,CASSPTGQVFYGYTF
TRBV28,-,once,TRBJ1-5,TGTGCCAGCAGTTGGGAGGGGGAGCAGCCCCAGCATTTT,CASSWEGEQPQHF
TRBV9,-,-,TRBJ1-1,TGTGCCAGCAGCGTAGTCATTCACACTGAAGCTTTCTTT,CASSVVIHTEAFF
TRBV6-1,-,-,TRBJ2-7,TGTGCCAGCAGTGAACGCCCACGGGAAGGGCAGTACTTC,CASSERPREGQYF
TRBV6-2/TRBV6-3,-,-,TRBJ2-7,TGTGCCAGCAGTATAGCCTCAGTTTTCTACGAGCAGTACTTC,CASSIASVFYEQYF
TRBV10-3,-,-,TRBJ2-5,TGTGCCATCAGTGAGTCGACAGGCCAAGAGACCCAGTACTTC,CAISESTGQETQYF
TRBV27,-,-,TRBJ2-2,TGTGCCAGCAGGAAATCGCCGATCGCGTCCGGGGAGCTGTTTTTT,CASRKSPIASGELFF
TRBV4-1,-,-,TRBJ1-1,TGCGCCAGCAGCCTTGAGTACAGGATAACGAACACTGAAGCTTTCTTT,CASSLEYRITNTEAFF
TRBV6-5,-,once,TRBJ2-1,TGTGCCAGCAGTTCCAGACAGATCTCAGGGGATGAGCAGTTCTTC,CASSSRQISGDEQFF
TRBV19,-,once,TRBJ2-2,TGTGCCAGTAGTCCGGGAGCTGGGACCGGGGAGCTGTTTTTT,CASSPGAGTGELFF
TRBV5-8,-,-,TRBJ1-4,TGTGCCAGCAGCTACCGGACGGCGGGGGGCGAAAAACTGTTTTTT,CASSYRTAGGEKLFF
TRBV5-4,TRBD2,-,TRBJ2-7,TGTGCCAGCAGCTGGACGGGAGGGAGCGAGCAGTACTTC,CASSWTGGSEQYF
TRBV5-1,-,-,TRBJ1-4,TGCGCCAGCAGCTTGTCCCGGGGAGGGAATGAAAAACTGTTTTTT,CASSLSRGGNEKLFF
TRBV27,-,-,TRBJ1-1,TGTGCCAGCAGTTTAGGTGGCGGCAGGGCGAACACTGAAGCTTTCTTT,CASSLGGGRANTEAFF
TRBV14,-,many,TRBJ2-7,TGTGCCAGCAGCCAAGTTCCCAGTTACTACGAGCAGTACTTC,CASSQVPSYYEQYF
TRBV12-3/TRBV12-4,-,-,TRBJ1-1,TGTGCCAGCAGCCTAACAAAGGGGACTGAAGCTTTCTTT,CASSLTKGTEAFF
TRBV9,TRBD2,few,TRBJ2-2,TGTGCCAGCAGCGTAACCTCTCTGGCGGGGGGCGGCGGGGAGCTGTTTTTT,CASSVTSLAGGGGELFF
TRBV30,-,-,TRBJ1-4,TGTGCCTGGAGTGTACAGGCGGTTCTAGGGGAAAAACTGTTTTTT,CAWSVQAVLGEKLFF
TRBV11-2,TRBD1,-,TRBJ1-2,TGTGCCAGCAGCTTGACAGGGGTGGGGTATGGCTACACCTTC,CASSLTGVGYGYTF
TRBV4-2,-,-,TRBJ1-6,TGTGCCAGCAGCCAAGGTCAGGGTGTCTCACCCCTCCACTTT,CASSQGQGVSPLHF
TRBV28,-,-,TRBJ1-6,TGTGCCAGCACCCCTGGCGGGCCCCTCCACTTT,CASTPGGPLHF
TRBV28,-,once,TRBJ1-1,TGTGCCAGCAGTTTACGACAGAACGGGGAAGCTTTCTTT,CASSLRQNGEAFF
TRBV7-9,-,-,TRBJ2-7,TGTGCCAGCAGCTTAAGAGGAGGGTCTAGCTCCTACGAGCAGTACTTC,CASSLRGGSSSYEQYF
TRBV5-1,-,-,TRBJ2-6,TGCGCCAGCAGCTTGGGCGGCTCTGGGGCCAACGTCCTGACTTTC,CASSLGGSGANVLTF
TRBV28,-,-,TRBJ2-1,TGTGCCAGCAGTTTGACCCCCAGGTACAACAATGAGCAGTTCTTC,CASSLTPRYNNEQFF
TRBV2,TRBD1,few,TRBJ2-3,TGTGCCAGCAGCTCGCAGGGGGCAGATACGCAGTATTTT,CASSSQGADTQYF
TRBV5-3,TRBD2,-,TRBJ2-5,TGTGCCAGAAGCCGTAGCGGGCCCGTCGGGAAGACCCAGTACTTC,CARSRSGPVGKTQYF
TRBV7-9,-,once,TRBJ1-2,TGTGCCAGCAGCACGGCCCAAGGGGGTGTCTACACCTTC,CASSTAQGGVYTF
TRBV25-1,TRBD1,once,TRBJ2-5,TGTGCCAGCGCGCCCCATGGGACAGGGGTAGAGACCCAGTACTTC,CASAPHGTGVETQYF
TRBV6-5,-,-,TRBJ1-4,TGTGCCAGCAGTTACATCTCACAGGGACCCGAAAAACTGTTTTTT,CASSYISQGPEKLFF
TRBV19,TRBD1,-,TRBJ1-2,TGTGCCAGTAGTACGGACAGGGCCTATGGCTACACCTTC,CASSTDRAYGYTF
TRBV29-1,TRBD1,once,TRBJ1-2,TGCAGCGTCGCCCTTACAGGGGGGTCTGGCTACACCTTC,CSVALTGGSGYTF
TRBV20-1,-,once,TRBJ2-1,TGCAGTGCTATGGGGGGACATGAGCAGTTCTTC,CSAMGGHEQFF
TRBV2,TRBD1,-,TRBJ2-7,TGTGCCAGCCGCGTGAGCCTGGGACAGGAGACTTACGAGCAGTACTTC,CASRVSLGQETYEQYF
TRBV7-2,-,-,TRBJ1-4,TGTGCCAGCAGCTCAGTGTCTGGGGGGGGAGAAAAACTGTTTTTT,CASSSVSGGGEKLFF
TRBV3-1/TRBV3-2,TRBD1,few,TRBJ2-3,TGTGCCAGCAGGCCGAACAGGGGCGGTCTGTATTTT,CASRPNRGGLYF
TRBV27,TRBD1,-,TRBJ2-7,TGTGCCACCGGGACAGGGTATAACGAGCAGTACTTC,CATGTGYNEQYF
TRBV6-5,-,-,TRBJ1-3,TGTGCCAGCAGAAAAGAGTGGGACATCCCGAGCGCCATATATTTT,CASRKEWDIPSAIYF
TRBV5-1,-,-,TRBJ2-7,TGCGCCAGCAGCCCTTGGGGCAGGGGACAATACGAGCAGTACTTC,CASSPWGRGQYEQYF
TRBV6-6,TRBD2,few,TRBJ2-7,TGTGCCAGCATCGAAGGACTAGCGGGGTTCTACGAGCAGTACTTC,CASIEGLAGFYEQYF